The next 17 T cell receptor beta chains were all read from a single sample in a study of cytomegalovirus exposure and HLA in healthy donors. The PCR used 60 Vbeta and 13 Jbeta primers. The assay was immunoSEQ multiplex PCR, and TCRdb's table has in-frame clones only and misses some. The sample has around 150,000 clones, about four fifths seen once; the top ten hold approximately 8%. The sequenced sample consisted of PBMCs. All receptors come from a male donor in good health and CMV-seropositive.

This clone was detected a few times. This chain links TRBV7-2 with TRBJ2-2, with 10 bases matching TRBD2. From germline, CDR1 is SGHTA and CDR2 FQGNSA. V shed 7 bases, J shed 0 bases, and the junction held 5 bases outside the gene matches. The CDR3 has 16 amino acids. The CDR3 coding sequence is TGTGCCAGCACCCCTAGCGGGAGAGCGAACACCGGGGAGCTGTTTTTT. Translation gives CASTPSGRANTGELFF. Looking up the rest from reference TRBV7-2 and TRBJ2-2 gives the full variable domain: GAGVSQSPSNKVTEKGKDVELRCDPISGHTALYWYRQSLGQGLEFLIYFQGNSAPDKSGLPSDRFSAERTGGSVSTLTIQRTQQEDSAVYLCASTPSGRANTGELFFGEGSRLTVL.

The rearrangement uses TRBV27 and TRBJ1-1; TRBD1 is a possible D gene (5 bases). Trimming cost V 6 bases and J 1 base, with 9 bases left between them. CDR1 is MNHEY and CDR2 is SMNVEV in the germline V gene (reference sequence). The CDR3 covers 13 residues. For the CDR3, the DNA is TGTGCCAGCAGGGCCACAGGGAACACTGAAGCTTTCTTT. Amino acids: CASRATGNTEAFF.

This clone has only a few counts. V gene TRBV4-1 combines with J gene TRBJ2-2; 7 nucleotides match TRBD2. The germline CDR1 and CDR2 sequences are MGHRA and YSYEKL. The CDR3 is made up of 12 amino acids. Losses at the gene ends were 8 bases for V and 9 bases for J; bases not matched to a gene: 6. The CDR3 DNA sequence: TGCGCCAGCGGAGCGGGGATCCGGGAGCTGTTTTTT. Amino acids: CASGAGIRELFF.

This chain's CDR3 is CATSRDGSSGNTIYF. The CDR3 DNA reads TGTGCCACCAGCAGAGACGGGAGCTCTGGAAACACCATATATTTT. The chain joins TRBV15 to TRBJ1-3, with D unresolved. The CDR3 contains 15 residues. Germline V gene data show CDR1 as LNHNV and CDR2 as YYDKDF (reference sequence). V shed 0 bases and J shed 0 bases, with 6 bases lying between them.

The chain joins TRBV27 to TRBJ1-2, with D hard to call. This CDR3 comprises 15 residues. Trimming shortened V by 3 bases and J by 0 bases, and 11 bases separated the two germline ends. Germline CDR1 MNHEY, CDR2 SMNVEV (reference sequence). CDR3 in amino acids: CASSLTESPNYGYTF. CDR3 nucleotides: TGTGCCAGCAGTTTGACTGAGTCCCCTAACTATGGCTACACCTTC.

This clone showed up just a few times. The chain combines TRBV5-1 with TRBJ1-5; 9 nucleotides align to TRBD1. Looked up from germline, CDR1 is SGHRS and CDR2 is YFSETQ. V was clipped by 3 bases and J by 4 bases; unmatched bases: 2. CDR3 length: 14 residues. The CDR3 is CASSSGTGNQPQHF. In DNA form, the CDR3 reads TGCGCCAGCAGCTCTGGGACAGGGAATCAGCCCCAGCATTTT.

There are a few counts of this clone. The genes are TRBV2 and TRBJ2-4, with 13 nucleotides matching TRBD2. V shed 1 base, J shed 0 bases, and the junction held 6 bases outside the gene matches. Germline loops: CDR1 SNHLY, CDR2 FYNNEI. The CDR3 is 19 residues long. CDR3 sequence reads: CASSEGLAGGPGAKNIQYF. CDR3 coding DNA: TGTGCCAGCAGTGAAGGACTAGCGGGAGGCCCCGGAGCCAAAAACATTCAGTACTTC.

The chain recombines TRBV7-2 with TRBJ2-3; 7 nucleotides align to TRBD2. The CDR3 is made up of 13 amino acids. The V gene end was trimmed by 5 bases and the J gene end by 8 bases; junction bases not matched to a gene: 7. The V gene's germline CDR1 is SGHTA and CDR2 FQGNSA. The CDR3 reads CASSDRTGGTQYF. As DNA, the CDR3 is TGTGCCAGCAGCGACCGGACGGGGGGTACGCAGTATTTT.

Here the CDR3 DNA reads TGTGCCAGCAGCTCAGGACAGGGGGCCTACGAGCAGTACTTC. Protein product: CASSSGQGAYEQYF. The chain carries TRBV7-9 and TRBJ2-7; 10 nucleotides align to TRBD1. The CDR3 length is 14 residues. Unmatched junction bases numbered 2, after V lost 4 bases and J lost 2 bases. CDR1 and CDR2 (germline): SEHNR, FQNEAQ (reference sequence). The whole variable domain, remainder taken from reference TRBV7-9 and TRBJ2-7, is DTGVSQNPRHKITKRGQNVTFRCDPISEHNRLYWYRQTLGQGPEFLTYFQNEAQLEKSRLLSDRFSAERPKGSFSTLEIQRTEQGDSAMYLCASSSGQGAYEQYFGPGTRLTVT.

The CDR3 here is CASSFGGTAYEQYF. DNA of the CDR3: TGTGCCAGCAGTTTTGGAGGCACCGCCTACGAGCAGTACTTC. The rearrangement links TRBV27 to TRBJ2-7; a possible D gene is TRBD2 (5 bases). This CDR3 contains 14 residues. Trimming shortened V by 3 bases and J by 2 bases, and 11 bases separated the two germline ends. Germline V gives CDR1 MNHEY, CDR2 SMNVEV (reference sequence).

This clone appeared once. CDR3 sequence (DNA): TGTGCCGGGGGGTTTAGCAATCAGCCCCAGCATTTT. Translation gives CAGGFSNQPQHF. This sequence joins TRBV6-6 and TRBJ1-5; TRBD1 is a possible D gene (5 bases). The CDR3 runs to 12 residues. The V end was cut by 11 bases, the J end by 0 bases, with 8 bases between. Germline V gene lookup returns CDR1 MNHNY and CDR2 SVGAGI (reference sequence).

The V call is TRBV9, the J call TRBJ2-1; D may be TRBD2 (6 bases). The CDR3 has 16 amino acids. Looked up from germline, CDR1 is SGDLS and CDR2 is YYNGEE. V shed 4 bases and J shed 4 bases, with 18 bases lying between them. The CDR3 protein is CASSPQWGDLYNEQFF. DNA of the CDR3: TGTGCCAGCAGCCCCCAGTGGGGGGACCTGTACAATGAGCAGTTCTTC. Full variable domain (remainder filled in from reference TRBV9 and TRBJ2-1): DSGVTQTPKHLITATGQRVTLRCSPRSGDLSVYWYQQSLDQGLQFLIQYYNGEERAKGNILERFSAQQFPDLHSELNLSSLELGDSALYFCASSPQWGDLYNEQFFGPGTRLTVL.

The chain couples TRBV7-2 to TRBJ2-7; D remains unclear. Germline CDR1 SGHTA, CDR2 FQGNSA. The length of the CDR3 is 13 residues. The germline V and J ends were trimmed by 5 bases and 2 bases, with 10 bases remaining between them. This CDR3 reads CASSRGVTYEQYF. For the CDR3, the DNA is TGTGCCAGCAGCCGAGGAGTTACCTACGAGCAGTACTTC.

The V call is TRBV7-2, the J call TRBJ2-1; D remains ambiguous. Trimming took 1 base from V and 7 from J, leaving 11 bases between them. The V gene's germline CDR1 is SGHTA and CDR2 FQGNSA. This CDR3 comprises 14 residues. This CDR3 is CASSLVPSANEQFF. CDR3 bases: TGTGCCAGCAGCTTAGTGCCCAGCGCTAATGAGCAGTTCTTC.

The rearrangement joins TRBV25-1 to TRBJ2-5; D may be TRBD1 (6 bases). CDR1 is MGHDK and CDR2 is SYGVNS in the germline V gene. This CDR3 is built from 13 residues. V dropped 9 bases and J dropped 4 bases, with 15 bases sitting between them. CDR3 sequence reads: CASGGAMGETQYF. The DNA of the CDR3 is TGTGCCAGTGGGGGCGCGATGGGAGAGACCCAGTACTTC.

CDR3 loop: CASSDPFTGSNQPQHF. CDR3 DNA sequence: TGTGCCAGCAGTGACCCTTTTACAGGGAGCAATCAGCCCCAGCATTTT. V is TRBV2 and J is TRBJ1-5, with D maybe TRBD1 (6 bases). This CDR3 region has 16 residues. The V end lost 3 bases, the J end lost 1 base, and 13 bases lay between the germline ends. The germline gives CDR1 SNHLY, CDR2 FYNNEI.

CDR3: CAWSRQGAGEKLFF. CDR3 in DNA: TGTGCCTGGAGTCGACAGGGGGCGGGTGAAAAACTGTTTTTT. V gene TRBV30 combines with J gene TRBJ1-4; 10 bases are shared with TRBD1. CDR3 length: 14 residues. Germline V gene data show CDR1 as GTSNPN and CDR2 as SVGIG (reference sequence). J lost 7 bases, V lost 2 bases, and 4 bases had no gene match.